The rows below give T cell receptor beta chains drawn from one sample of a study of blood T cells in healthy people across ages. TCRdb reprocessed the 5' RACE reads via MiXCR and lists one record per CDR3 protein. The sample has 750,000 to 850,000 distinct CDR3 sequences, roughly 25% seen once. This sample also appeared in a second study, on T cells of mothers and their children.

The specimen was blood. All receptors come from a boy between 10 and 17 years old in good health. Both conserved end residues are part of each CDR3.

TRBV4-3	CASSQTGTSGRQYF
TRBV19	CASSAGDIRETQYF
TRBV18	CASWQGAGETQYF
TRBV6-1	CASRHGTASGEQYF
TRBV29-1	CSVATGRNTGELFF
TRBV27	CASKRQGSDSYEQYF
TRBV27	CASSLSETSGVSYNEQFF
TRBV2	CASSDPGENYEQYF
TRBV20-1	CSAIKSQTVSNEQYF
TRBV29-1	CSVLCEQYF
TRBV10-3	CAISDAVGFRGNQPQHF
TRBV6-6	CASSYEGATEAFF
TRBV10-3	CAISVGNYNEQFF
TRBV6-2/TRBV6-3	CASSYGGGEQYF
TRBV7-2	CASSLVTGLNTEAFF
TRBV20-1	CSAREGKHTYEQYF
TRBV20-1	CSAKPMGQTNTGELFF
TRBV25-1	CASSELGTGGEDTQYF
TRBV6-2/TRBV6-3	CASSYLPIGQLRDRGVFGNTIYF
TRBV7-8	CASSHRKGTTYNEQFF
TRBV28	CASSRGQGSYNEQFF
TRBV3-1	CASSQGASGDSYEQYF
TRBV25-1	CASSEPWDISQETQYF
TRBV9	CASSVGTEEGTEAFF
TRBV15	CATSREGGAQYF
TRBV5-4	CASSLIRVGNEQFF
TRBV3-1	CASSTRQGAGLSGNTIYF
TRBV14	CASSQDREFAKNIQYF
TRBV7-9	CASSSSGTGGFEQFF
TRBV20-1	CSGRGWAKNIQYF
TRBV28	CASSLRANVLTF
TRBV5-1	CASSLFGGTQETQYF
TRBV7-9	CASSLELASLLQETQYF
TRBV20-1	CSARPTAEDGYTF
TRBV29-1	CSVELRGTGAISYEQYF
TRBV4-1	CASSQASGNEELGTQYF
TRBV29-1	CSVAFMGEQYF
TRBV7-2	CASSSLAMWYEQYF
TRBV7-2	CASSIARTSGGEQFF
TRBV7-8	CASSLGWFTDTQYF
TRBV27	CASSPGGLSSHEQFF
TRBV28	CASSSRRRPEDTQYF
TRBV7-9	CASSSWTLPGTDTQYF
TRBV6-5	CATGTANTGELFF
TRBV6-1	CASAVRDRYTDTQYF
TRBV5-1	CASSLIGGPTEAFF
TRBV7-2	CASSSSGTGRWYEQYF
TRBV5-6	CASSLMLDNEQFF
TRBV7-2	CASSETGPGNTIYF
TRBV29-1	CSVVRGVAFF
TRBV6-6	CASSRPTSGDNEQFF